This TCR beta chain comes out of a study of molecular identifiers for immune sequencing clone quantification. The V gene lost 6 bases and the J gene lost 2 bases, with 16 bases spanning the gap. Germline V gene lookup returns CDR1 MNHEY and CDR2 SMNVEV (reference sequence). This CDR3 has 15 residues. TCRdb fed the PCR reads into MiXCR, producing one record per CDR3 protein. The sample lists roughly 320,000 distinct CDR3 sequences; roughly 23% were seen once. In its sample, this clonotype was seen a few times. Antigen unknown. General study results and limits: Clone sizes that are highly expanded could be underestimated when identical TCR molecules share a barcode. Clones that had above 20 RNA copies took up over 98% of effector molecules but under 1% in naive cells.

Specimen: naive CD8+ T cells from blood, with Jurkat cell RNA spiked in. Documented subset: FACS-sorted CD8+CD4-CCR7+CD45RA+ naive T cells. This sequence joins TRBV27 and TRBJ1-1; D call uncertain. This TCR derives from a human donor in good health. Some libraries in this study had Jurkat cell RNA spiked in. The CDR3 reads CASRSTSALNTEAFF. The CDR3, as DNA: TGTGCCAGCAGATCAACTTCGGCCCTAAACACTGAAGCTTTCTTT.